Below, one TCR beta chain is given with its context. A read error is possible here, since a much larger clone lies one base away. This specimen comes from a study of T-cell reconstitution after alpha-beta-depleted transplantation in children. TCRbeta library construction was performed incorporating unique molecular identifiers. MiXCR was run by TCRdb on the PCR reads, yielding one entry per CDR3 protein. In the table there are approximately 200,000 distinct CDR3 sequences, about 15% of which are singletons. The sample consisted of PBMCs from the stem cell graft donor, taken from the stem cell graft. This sequence originates from a human donor who donated a stem cell graft to a child with acute lymphoblastic leukemia.

CDR3 region: CASSYQPFNGLSNKQFF. The CDR3 coding sequence is TGCGCCAGCAGCTACCAGCCATTCAACGGGCTATCCAATAAGCAGTTCTTC. This sequence joins TRBV5-1 and TRBJ2-1, with D hard to call. Per germline, CDR1 SGHRS and CDR2 YFSETQ. The CDR3 spans 17 residues.